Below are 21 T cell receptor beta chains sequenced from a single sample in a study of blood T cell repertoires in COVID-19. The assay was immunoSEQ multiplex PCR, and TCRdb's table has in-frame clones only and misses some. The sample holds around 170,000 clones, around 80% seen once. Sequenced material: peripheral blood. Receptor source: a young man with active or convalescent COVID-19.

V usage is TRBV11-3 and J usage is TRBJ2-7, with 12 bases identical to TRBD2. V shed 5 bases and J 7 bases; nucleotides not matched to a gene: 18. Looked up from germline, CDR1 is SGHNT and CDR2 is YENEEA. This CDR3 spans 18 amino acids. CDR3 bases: TGTGCCAGCAGCCGGGGAGGGATAAGACTAGCGGGAGATGGAGAGCAGTACTTC. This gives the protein CASSRGGIRLAGDGEQYF.

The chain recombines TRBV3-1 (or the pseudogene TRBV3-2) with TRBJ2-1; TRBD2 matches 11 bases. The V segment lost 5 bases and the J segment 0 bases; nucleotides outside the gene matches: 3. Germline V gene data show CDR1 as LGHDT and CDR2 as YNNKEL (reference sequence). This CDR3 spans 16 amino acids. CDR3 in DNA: TGTGCCAGCAGCAAAGGACTAGCGGGCTCCTACAATGAGCAGTTCTTC. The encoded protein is CASSKGLAGSYNEQFF.

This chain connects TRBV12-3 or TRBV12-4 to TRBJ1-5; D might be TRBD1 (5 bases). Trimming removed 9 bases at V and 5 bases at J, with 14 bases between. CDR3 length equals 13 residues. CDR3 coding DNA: TGTGCCAGTCTAAGGGGTTGGGATCAGCCCCAGCATTTT. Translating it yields CASLRGWDQPQHF.

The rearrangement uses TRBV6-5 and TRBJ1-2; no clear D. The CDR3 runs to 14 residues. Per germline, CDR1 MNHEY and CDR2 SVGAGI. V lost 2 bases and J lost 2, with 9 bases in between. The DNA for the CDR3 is TGTGCCAGCAGTTACCGGGAAGGAAACTATGGCTACACCTTC. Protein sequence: CASSYREGNYGYTF.

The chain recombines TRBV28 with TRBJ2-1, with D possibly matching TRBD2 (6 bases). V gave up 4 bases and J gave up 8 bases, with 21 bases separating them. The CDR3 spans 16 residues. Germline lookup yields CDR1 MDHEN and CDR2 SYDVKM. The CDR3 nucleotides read TGTGCCAGCAGTTCCGTTGTGGAGGGGCTTACCCATGAGCAGTTCTTC. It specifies CASSSVVEGLTHEQFF.

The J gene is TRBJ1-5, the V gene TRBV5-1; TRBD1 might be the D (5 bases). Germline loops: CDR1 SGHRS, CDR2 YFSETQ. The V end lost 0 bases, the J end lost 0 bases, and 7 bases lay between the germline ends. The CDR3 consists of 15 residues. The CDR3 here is CASSLDDSSNQPQHF. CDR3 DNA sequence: TGCGCCAGCAGCTTGGATGACAGTAGCAATCAGCCCCAGCATTTT.

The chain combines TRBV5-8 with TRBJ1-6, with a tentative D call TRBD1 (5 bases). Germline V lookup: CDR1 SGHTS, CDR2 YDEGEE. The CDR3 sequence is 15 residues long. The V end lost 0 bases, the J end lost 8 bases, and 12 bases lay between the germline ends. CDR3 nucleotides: TGTGCCAGCAGCTTGGAACTGGGGCCAGATTCACCCCTCCACTTT. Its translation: CASSLELGPDSPLHF. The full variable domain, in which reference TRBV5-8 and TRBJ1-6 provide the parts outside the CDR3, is EAGVTQSPTHLIKTRGQQATLRCSPISGHTSVYWYQQALGLGLQFLLWYDEGEERNRGNFPPRFSGRQFPNYSSELNVNALELEDSALYLCASSLELGPDSPLHFGNGTRLTVT.

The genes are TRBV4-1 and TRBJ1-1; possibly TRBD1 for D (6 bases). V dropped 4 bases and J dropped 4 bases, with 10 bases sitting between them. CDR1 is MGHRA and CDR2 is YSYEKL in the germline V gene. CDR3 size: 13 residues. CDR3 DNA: TGCGCCAGCAGCCGTAGCAGGGGCACTGAAGCTTTCTTT. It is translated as CASSRSRGTEAFF.

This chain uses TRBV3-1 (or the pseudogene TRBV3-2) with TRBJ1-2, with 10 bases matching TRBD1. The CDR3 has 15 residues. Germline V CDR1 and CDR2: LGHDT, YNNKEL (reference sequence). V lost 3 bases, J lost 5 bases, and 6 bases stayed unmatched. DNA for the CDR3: TGTGCCAGCAGCCATACGACAGGGGGCTCTTATGGCTACACCTTC. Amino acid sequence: CASSHTTGGSYGYTF.

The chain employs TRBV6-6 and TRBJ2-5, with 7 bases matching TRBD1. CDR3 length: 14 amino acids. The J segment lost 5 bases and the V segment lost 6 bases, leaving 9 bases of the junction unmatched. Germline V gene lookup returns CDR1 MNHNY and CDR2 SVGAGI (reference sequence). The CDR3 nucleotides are TGTGCCAGCAGAACCACCGGGACAGCGGAGACCCAGTACTTC. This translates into CASRTTGTAETQYF.

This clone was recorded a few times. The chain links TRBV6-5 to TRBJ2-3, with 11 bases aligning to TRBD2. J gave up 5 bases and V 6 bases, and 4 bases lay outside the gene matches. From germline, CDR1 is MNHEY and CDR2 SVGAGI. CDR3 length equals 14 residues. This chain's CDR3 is CASREGTSGDTQYF. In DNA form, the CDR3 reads TGTGCCAGCAGAGAGGGGACTAGCGGAGATACGCAGTATTTT.

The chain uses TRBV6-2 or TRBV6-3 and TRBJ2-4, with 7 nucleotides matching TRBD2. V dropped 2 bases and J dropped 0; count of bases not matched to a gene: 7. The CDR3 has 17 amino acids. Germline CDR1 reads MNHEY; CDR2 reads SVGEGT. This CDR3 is CASSYGLAVLAKNIQYF. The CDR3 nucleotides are TGTGCCAGCAGTTACGGCCTAGCGGTCCTAGCCAAAAACATTCAGTACTTC.

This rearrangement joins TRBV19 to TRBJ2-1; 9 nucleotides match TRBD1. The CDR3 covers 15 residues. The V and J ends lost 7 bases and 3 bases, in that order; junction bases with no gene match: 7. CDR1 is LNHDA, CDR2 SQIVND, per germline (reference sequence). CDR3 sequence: CASTRETGGYNEQFF. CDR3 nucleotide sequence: TGTGCCAGTACGCGAGAGACAGGGGGCTACAATGAGCAGTTCTTC.

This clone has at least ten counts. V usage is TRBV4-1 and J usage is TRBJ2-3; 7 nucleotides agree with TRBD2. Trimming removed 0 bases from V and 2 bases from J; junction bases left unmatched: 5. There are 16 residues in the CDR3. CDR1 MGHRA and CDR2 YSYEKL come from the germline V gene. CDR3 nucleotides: TGCGCCAGCAGCCAAGACGCTAGCGGATTCACAGATACGCAGTATTTT. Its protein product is CASSQDASGFTDTQYF.

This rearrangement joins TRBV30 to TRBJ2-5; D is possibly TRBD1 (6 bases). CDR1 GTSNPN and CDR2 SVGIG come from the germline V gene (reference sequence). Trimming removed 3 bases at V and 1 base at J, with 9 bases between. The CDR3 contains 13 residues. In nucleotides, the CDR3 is TGTGCCTGGAGCCCGGACAGCCAAGAGACCCAGTACTTC. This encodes CAWSPDSQETQYF.

The CDR3 here is CASTKTRQTNEKLFF. CDR3 nucleotide sequence: TGTGCCAGTACCAAAACGAGGCAGACTAATGAAAAACTGTTTTTT. V gene TRBV19 combines with J gene TRBJ1-4; D remains ambiguous. V lost 7 bases and J lost 2, with 14 bases in between. CDR1 LNHDA and CDR2 SQIVND come from the germline V gene (reference sequence). The CDR3 sequence is 15 residues long.

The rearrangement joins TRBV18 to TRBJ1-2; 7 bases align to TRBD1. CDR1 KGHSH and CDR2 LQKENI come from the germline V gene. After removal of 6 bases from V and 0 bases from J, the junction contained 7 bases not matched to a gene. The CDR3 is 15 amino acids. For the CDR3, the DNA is TGTGCCAGCTCGCAACAGGGGCCAGCTAACTATGGCTACACCTTC. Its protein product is CASSQQGPANYGYTF.

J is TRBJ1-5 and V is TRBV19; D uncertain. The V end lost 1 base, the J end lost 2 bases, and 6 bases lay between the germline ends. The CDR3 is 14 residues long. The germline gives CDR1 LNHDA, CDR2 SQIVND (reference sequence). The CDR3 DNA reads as TGTGCCAGTAGTATAGTAACGGGCAATCAGCCCCAGCATTTT. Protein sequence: CASSIVTGNQPQHF.

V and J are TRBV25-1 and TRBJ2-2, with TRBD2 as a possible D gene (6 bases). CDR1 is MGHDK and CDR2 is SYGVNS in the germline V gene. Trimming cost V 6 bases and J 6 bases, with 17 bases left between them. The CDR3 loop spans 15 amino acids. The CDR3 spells CASRGATGVAGELFF. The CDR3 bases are TGTGCCAGCAGGGGCGCGACGGGAGTCGCCGGGGAGCTGTTTTTT.

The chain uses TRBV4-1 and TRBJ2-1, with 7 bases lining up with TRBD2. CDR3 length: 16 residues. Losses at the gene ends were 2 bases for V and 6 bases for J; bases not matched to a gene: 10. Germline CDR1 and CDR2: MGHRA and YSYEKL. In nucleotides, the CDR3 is TGCGCCAGCAGCCAACGATCCGGGGGGACGGGCAATGAGCAGTTCTTC. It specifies CASSQRSGGTGNEQFF.

The CDR3 here is CASSKFPTGQGACGDKNIQYF. The CDR3 nucleotides are TGTGCCAGCAGCAAATTCCCGACGGGACAGGGGGCTTGCGGAGACAAAAACATTCAGTACTTC. The chain combines TRBV21-1 with TRBJ2-4; the table's D call, TRBD1, has no DNA check behind it. TRBV21-1 is listed as a pseudogene. The CDR3 consists of 21 residues.